This T cell receptor beta chain originates from a study of CD8 T cells in Susac syndrome. In the study overall: Intravenous immunoglobulin alone or corticosteroids were being given to patients with Susac syndrome at blood draw, unless they were therapy-naive.

Reverse transcription used about 0.45 to 1 ug RNA and random hexamers. TCRdb reprocessed the immunoSEQ multiplex PCR reads with MiXCR, giving one entry per CDR3 protein. This repertoire shows 100,000 or so distinct CDR3 sequences, 95% found once; its top ten account for less than 0.35%. Negative magnetic isolation gave CD8+ and CD4+ cells; FACS enriched CD8+ TEMRA. The CDR3 contains 14 residues. Trimming shortened V by 7 bases and J by 0 bases, and 12 bases separated the two germline ends. CDR1 is SNHLY, CDR2 FYNNEI, per germline. The rearrangement joins TRBV2 to TRBJ1-2; D perhaps matches TRBD1 (5 bases). This receptor was identified in a human donor with Susac syndrome. Sequenced sample: CD8+ T cells from PBMCs. Written as DNA, the CDR3 is TGTGCCAGCAAGAGGGACCAAACTAACTATGGCTACACCTTC. Residues: CASKRDQTNYGYTF.